This T cell receptor (beta chain) was sequenced for a study of multiple sclerosis patients with progressive multifocal leukoencephalopathy. Trimming stripped 2 bases from V and 4 bases from J, with 8 bases between. The germline V gene has CDR1 SQVTM and CDR2 ANQGSEA. The CDR3 is 12 amino acids. Whole-study findings and limits: At PML onset, no shared TRBV or TRBJ gene usage was seen.

The repertoire was sequenced with immunoSEQ multiplex PCR; TCRdb's copy has only in-frame clones and lacks some. The table includes more than 30,000 clones, 85% to 95% detected once. Comments on this clone: The antigen remains unidentified.

Described time point: before natalizumab initiation. The TCR originated in a man in his thirties or forties with multiple sclerosis. The V call is TRBV29-1, the J call TRBJ1-1; D possibly corresponds to TRBD1 (6 bases). The specimen sequenced was PBMCs. In nucleotides, the CDR3 is TGCAGCGTTGAACGAGGGGGCACTGAAGCTTTCTTT. Amino acids: CSVERGGTEAFF.